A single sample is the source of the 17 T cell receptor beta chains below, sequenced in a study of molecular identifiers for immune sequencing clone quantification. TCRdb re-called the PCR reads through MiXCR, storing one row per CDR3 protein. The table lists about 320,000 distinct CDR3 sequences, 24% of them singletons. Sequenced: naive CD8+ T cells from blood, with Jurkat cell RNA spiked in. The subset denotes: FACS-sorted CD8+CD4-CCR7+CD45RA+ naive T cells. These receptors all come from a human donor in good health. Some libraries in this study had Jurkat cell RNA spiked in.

The CDR3 bases are TGTGCCAGCAGCTTTTTCGGAATCACAGGAGCCTACGAGCAGTACTTC. As protein: CASSFFGITGAYEQYF. The chain carries TRBV7-2 and TRBJ2-7; D may be TRBD1 (5 bases). This CDR3 contains 16 residues. The V end was cut by 3 bases, the J end by 2 bases, with 17 bases between. Germline V gene lookup returns CDR1 SGHTA and CDR2 FQGNSA.

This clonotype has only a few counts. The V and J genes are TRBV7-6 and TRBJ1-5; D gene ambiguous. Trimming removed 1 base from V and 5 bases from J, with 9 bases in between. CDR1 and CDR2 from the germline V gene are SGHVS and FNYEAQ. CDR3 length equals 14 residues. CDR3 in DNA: TGTGCCAGCAGCTTAGGCATGGGAGATCAGCCCCAGCATTTT. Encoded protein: CASSLGMGDQPQHF.

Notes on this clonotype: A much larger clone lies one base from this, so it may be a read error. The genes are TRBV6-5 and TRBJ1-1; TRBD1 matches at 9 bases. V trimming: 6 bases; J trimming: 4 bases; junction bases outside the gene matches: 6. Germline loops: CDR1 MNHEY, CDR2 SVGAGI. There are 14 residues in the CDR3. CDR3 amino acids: CASRLGQGSTEAFF. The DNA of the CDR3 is TGTGCCAGCAGGCTGGGACAGGGTAGCACTGAAGCTTTCTTT.

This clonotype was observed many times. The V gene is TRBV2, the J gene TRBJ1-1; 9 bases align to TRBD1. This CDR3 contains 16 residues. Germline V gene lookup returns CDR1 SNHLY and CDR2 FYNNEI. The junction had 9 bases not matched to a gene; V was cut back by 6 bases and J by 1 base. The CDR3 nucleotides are TGTGCCAGCAGCCAAACCGGGACAGGGAGGAACACTGAAGCTTTCTTT. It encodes CASSQTGTGRNTEAFF.

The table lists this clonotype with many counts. The CDR3, as DNA: TGCAGTGCTTCCGACAGGGGCCGCCTATACGAGCAGTACTTC. Its protein is CSASDRGRLYEQYF. The rearrangement joins TRBV20-1 to TRBJ2-7, with 8 bases fitting TRBD1. This CDR3 spans 14 amino acids. Looked up from germline, CDR1 is DFQATT and CDR2 is SNEGSKA (reference sequence). V lost 5 bases, J lost 4 bases, and 10 bases stayed unmatched.

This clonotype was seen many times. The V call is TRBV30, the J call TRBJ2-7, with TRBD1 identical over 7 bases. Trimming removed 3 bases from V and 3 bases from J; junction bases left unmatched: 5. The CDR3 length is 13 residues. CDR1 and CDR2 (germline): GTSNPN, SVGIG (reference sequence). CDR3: CAWSPGQFYEQYF. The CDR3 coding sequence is TGTGCCTGGAGCCCGGGACAGTTCTACGAGCAGTACTTC. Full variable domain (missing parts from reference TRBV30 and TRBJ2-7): SQTIHQWPATLVQPVGSPLSLECTVEGTSNPNLYWYRQAAGRGLQLLFYSVGIGQISSEVPQNLSASRPQDRQFILSSKKLLLSDSGFYLCAWSPGQFYEQYFGPGTRLTVT.

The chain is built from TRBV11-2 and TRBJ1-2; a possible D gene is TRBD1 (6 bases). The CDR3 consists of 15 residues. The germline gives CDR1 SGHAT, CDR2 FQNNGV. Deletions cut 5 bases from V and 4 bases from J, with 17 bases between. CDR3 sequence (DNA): TGTGCCAGCAGCCTACAGCCGGGGGCACTCTATGGCTACACCTTC. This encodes CASSLQPGALYGYTF.

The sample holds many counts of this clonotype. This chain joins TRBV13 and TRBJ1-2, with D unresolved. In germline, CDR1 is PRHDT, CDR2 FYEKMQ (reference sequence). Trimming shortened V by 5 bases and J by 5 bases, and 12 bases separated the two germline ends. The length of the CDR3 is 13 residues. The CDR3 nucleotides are TGTGCCAGCAGCAACGGGTCTGGATATGGCTACACCTTC. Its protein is CASSNGSGYGYTF.

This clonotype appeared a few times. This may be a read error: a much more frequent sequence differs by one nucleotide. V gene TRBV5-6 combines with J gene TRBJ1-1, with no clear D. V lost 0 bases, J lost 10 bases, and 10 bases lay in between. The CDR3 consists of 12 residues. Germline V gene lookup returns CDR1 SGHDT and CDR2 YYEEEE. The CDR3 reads CASSLASAGAFF. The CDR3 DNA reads TGTGCCAGCAGCTTGGCCAGCGCTGGAGCTTTCTTT.

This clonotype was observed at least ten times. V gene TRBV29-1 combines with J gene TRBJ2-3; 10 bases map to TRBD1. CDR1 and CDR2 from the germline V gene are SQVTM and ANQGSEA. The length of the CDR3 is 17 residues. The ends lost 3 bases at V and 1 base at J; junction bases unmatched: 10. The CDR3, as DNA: TGCAGCGTTGACCCCGACAGGGGGCGGCTGGGCACAGATACGCAGTATTTT. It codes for CSVDPDRGRLGTDTQYF.

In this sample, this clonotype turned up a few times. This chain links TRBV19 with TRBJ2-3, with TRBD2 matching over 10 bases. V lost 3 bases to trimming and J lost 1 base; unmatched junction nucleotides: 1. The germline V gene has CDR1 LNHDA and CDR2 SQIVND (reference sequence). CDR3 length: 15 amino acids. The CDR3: CASSITSGGTDTQYF. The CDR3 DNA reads TGTGCCAGTAGTATCACTAGCGGGGGCACAGATACGCAGTATTTT. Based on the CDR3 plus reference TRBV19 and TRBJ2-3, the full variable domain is DGGITQSPKYLFRKEGQNVTLSCEQNLNHDAMYWYRQDPGQGLRLIYYSQIVNDFQKGDIAEGYSVSREKKESFPLTVTSAQKNPTAFYLCASSITSGGTDTQYFGPGTRLTVL.

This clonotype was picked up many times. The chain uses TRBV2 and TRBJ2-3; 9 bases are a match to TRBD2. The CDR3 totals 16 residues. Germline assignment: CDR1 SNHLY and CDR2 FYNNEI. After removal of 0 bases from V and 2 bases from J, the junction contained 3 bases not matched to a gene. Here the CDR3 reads CASSEALAGLTDTQYF. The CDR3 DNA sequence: TGTGCCAGCAGTGAAGCCCTAGCGGGACTCACAGATACGCAGTATTTT.

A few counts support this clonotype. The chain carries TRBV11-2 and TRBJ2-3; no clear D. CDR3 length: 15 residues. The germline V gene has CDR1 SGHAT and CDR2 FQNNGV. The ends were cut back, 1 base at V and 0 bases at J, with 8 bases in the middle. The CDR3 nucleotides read TGTGCCAGCAGCTTAGCGTGGGCTAGCACAGATACGCAGTATTTT. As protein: CASSLAWASTDTQYF.

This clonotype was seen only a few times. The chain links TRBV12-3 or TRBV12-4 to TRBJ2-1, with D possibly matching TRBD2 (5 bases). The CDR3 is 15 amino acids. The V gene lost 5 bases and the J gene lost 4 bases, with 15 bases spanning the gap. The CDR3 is CASSPAWTGYNEQFF. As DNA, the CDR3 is TGTGCCAGCAGTCCCGCATGGACGGGGTACAATGAGCAGTTCTTC.

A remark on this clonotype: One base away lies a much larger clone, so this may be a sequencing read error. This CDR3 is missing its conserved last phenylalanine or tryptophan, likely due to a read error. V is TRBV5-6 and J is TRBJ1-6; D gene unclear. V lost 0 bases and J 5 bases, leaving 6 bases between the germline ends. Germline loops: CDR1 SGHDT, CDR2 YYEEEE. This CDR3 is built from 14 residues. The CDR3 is CASSLVPDNSPLHL. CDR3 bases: TGTGCCAGCAGCTTGGTGCCGGATAATTCACCCCTCCACCTT.

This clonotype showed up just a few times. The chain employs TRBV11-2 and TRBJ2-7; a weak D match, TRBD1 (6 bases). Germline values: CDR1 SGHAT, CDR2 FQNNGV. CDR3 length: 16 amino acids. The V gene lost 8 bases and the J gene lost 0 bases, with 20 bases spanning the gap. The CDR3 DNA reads TGTGCCAGCTCCTACTCCGGCACAGGGAGCTCCTACGAGCAGTACTTC. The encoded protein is CASSYSGTGSSYEQYF.

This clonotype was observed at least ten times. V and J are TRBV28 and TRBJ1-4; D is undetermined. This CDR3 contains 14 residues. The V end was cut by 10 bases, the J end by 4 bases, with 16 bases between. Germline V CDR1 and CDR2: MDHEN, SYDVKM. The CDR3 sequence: CATQFNSLNEKLFF. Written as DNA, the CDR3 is TGTGCCACCCAGTTTAATAGCCTTAATGAAAAACTGTTTTTT.